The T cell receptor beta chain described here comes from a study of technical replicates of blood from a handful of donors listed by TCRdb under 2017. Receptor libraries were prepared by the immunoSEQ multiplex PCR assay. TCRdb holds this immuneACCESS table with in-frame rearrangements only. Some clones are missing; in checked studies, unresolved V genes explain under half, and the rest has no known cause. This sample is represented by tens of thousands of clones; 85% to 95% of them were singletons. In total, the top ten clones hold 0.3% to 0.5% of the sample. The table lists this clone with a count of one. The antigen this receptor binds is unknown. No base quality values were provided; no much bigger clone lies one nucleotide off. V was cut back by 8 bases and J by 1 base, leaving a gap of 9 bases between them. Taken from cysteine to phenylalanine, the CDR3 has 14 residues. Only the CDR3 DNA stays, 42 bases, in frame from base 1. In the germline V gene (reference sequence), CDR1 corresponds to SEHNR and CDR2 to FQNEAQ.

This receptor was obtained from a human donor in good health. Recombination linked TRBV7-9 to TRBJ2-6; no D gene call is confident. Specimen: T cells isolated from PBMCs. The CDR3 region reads CASLERSGANVLTF. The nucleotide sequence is TGTGCCAGCCTTGAACGGTCTGGGGCCAACGTCCTGACTTTC.